Below, 15 T cell receptor beta chains from the same sample are listed, as sequenced in a study of siplizumab effects on memory and regulatory T cells. Sequencing used immunoSEQ multiplex PCR; TCRdb keeps in-frame clones, though not all of them. Of about 50,000 clones listed, roughly 87% are singletons. What was sequenced was naive CD8+ T cells sorted from blood. The source of these receptors is a human donor in good health.

The count of this clone is one. V gene TRBV28 combines with J gene TRBJ1-3; D unclear. The V end was cut by 5 bases, the J end by 0 bases, with 14 bases between. The CDR3 covers 16 residues. Germline V lookup: CDR1 MDHEN, CDR2 SYDVKM. The CDR3 sequence: CASSSSGRSSGNTIYF. The CDR3 coding sequence is TGTGCCAGCAGTAGTAGTGGGCGGAGCTCTGGAAACACCATATATTTT.

The genes are TRBV12-5 and TRBJ2-5, with D possibly being TRBD2 (5 bases). CDR1 and CDR2 from the germline V gene are LGHNT and FRNRAP. Trimming cost V 2 bases and J 5 bases, with 6 bases left between them. This CDR3 has 12 residues. The CDR3 DNA follows: TGTGCTAGTGGTTTGTCGGGGGAGACCCAGTACTTC. Translation: CASGLSGETQYF.

This clone has a single count. In DNA form, the CDR3 reads TGTGCCAGCGGGGGGCGGACTGAAGCTTTCTTT. It encodes CASGGRTEAFF. V and J are TRBV28 and TRBJ1-1; maybe TRBD1 (6 bases). The V gene lost 8 bases and the J gene lost 5 bases, with 9 bases spanning the gap. Germline V gene lookup returns CDR1 MDHEN and CDR2 SYDVKM. This CDR3 has 11 residues.

The rearrangement uses TRBV4-1 and TRBJ2-5; 7 bases agree with TRBD2. V was pared by 2 bases and J by 1 base, with 7 bases of the junction left unmatched. This CDR3 comprises 16 residues. From germline, CDR1 is MGHRA and CDR2 YSYEKL. CDR3 DNA sequence: TGCGCCAGCAGCCAATACCCAGCGGGGACCCAAGAGACCCAGTACTTC. The encoded protein is CASSQYPAGTQETQYF.

In this sample, this clone turned up a few times. The V and J genes are TRBV4-2 and TRBJ1-5, with TRBD1 identical over 11 bases. The CDR3 is made up of 19 amino acids. Losses at the gene ends were 1 base for V and 1 base for J; bases not matched to a gene: 9. Germline CDR1 is LGHNA and CDR2 is YNFKEQ. The CDR3 region has the DNA TGTGCCAGCAGCCAAGCCGGACAGGGGGCGAGTGAAAGCAATCAGCCCCAGCATTTT. Protein: CASSQAGQGASESNQPQHF.

The V and J genes are TRBV14 and TRBJ2-1; D might be TRBD1 (5 bases). Per the germline V gene, CDR1 is SGHDN and CDR2 is FVKESK. This CDR3 spans 15 amino acids. V gave up 1 base and J gave up 4 bases, with 11 bases separating them. CDR3 sequence: CASSQGQWAYNEQFF. The DNA for the CDR3 is TGTGCCAGCAGCCAAGGACAGTGGGCATACAATGAGCAGTTCTTC.

V usage is TRBV19 and J usage is TRBJ1-1; D unresolved. Trimming shortened V by 6 bases and J by 1 base, and 9 bases separated the two germline ends. This CDR3 spans 13 amino acids. Germline values: CDR1 LNHDA, CDR2 SQIVND (reference sequence). The CDR3: CASRWGPNTEAFF. The CDR3 bases are TGTGCCAGTAGGTGGGGTCCGAACACTGAAGCTTTCTTT.

This clone was detected only a few times. The chain employs TRBV7-6 and TRBJ1-5; D gene uncertain. Per the germline V gene, CDR1 is SGHVS and CDR2 is FNYEAQ. This CDR3 is 13 amino acids long. Between the trimmed V and J ends, which lost 5 bases and 3 bases, there was a span of 8 bases. Here the CDR3 reads CASSRAINQPQHF. The CDR3 coding sequence is TGTGCCAGCAGCCGGGCTATCAATCAGCCCCAGCATTTT.

The chain joins TRBV6-6 to TRBJ1-5; no clear D gene. The V and J ends lost 10 bases and 5 bases respectively, with 18 bases between them. Germline V CDR1 and CDR2: MNHNY, SVGAGI (reference sequence). This CDR3 has 14 amino acids. For the CDR3, the DNA is TGTGCCACTACGACGGGATTTGGTCATCAGCCCCAGCATTTT. Translation gives CATTTGFGHQPQHF.

The V gene is TRBV7-9, the J gene TRBJ1-5, with D possibly being TRBD1 (5 bases). V lost 3 bases and J 1 base, leaving 22 bases between the germline ends. CDR1 SEHNR and CDR2 FQNEAQ come from the germline V gene (reference sequence). The CDR3 covers 19 residues. DNA of the CDR3: TGTGCCAGCAGCTTCCGTATGGGACCCTGGTTTTTCAGCAATCAGCCCCAGCATTTT. It codes for CASSFRMGPWFFSNQPQHF.

The chain links TRBV4-2 to TRBJ2-7; 8 positions match TRBD1. CDR3 size: 14 residues. V shed 5 bases and J 0 bases; nucleotides not matched to a gene: 3. In germline, CDR1 is LGHNA, CDR2 YNFKEQ. CDR3 sequence: CASSGTGLSYEQYF. The CDR3, as DNA: TGTGCCAGCAGCGGGACAGGCCTCTCCTACGAGCAGTACTTC.

Only one count was recorded for this clone. The chain joins TRBV11-3 to TRBJ2-7, with D possibly called TRBD1 or TRBD2 (5 bases each). Trimming took 3 bases from V and 1 from J, leaving 7 bases between them. CDR3 length: 13 residues. Germline CDR1 is SGHNT and CDR2 is YENEEA. The CDR3 nucleotides are TGTGCCAGCAGCTTGGGGGATTCCTACGAGCAGTACTTC. Residues: CASSLGDSYEQYF.

The chain couples TRBV27 to TRBJ1-1; unclear D gene. Trimming took off 5 bases at V and 1 base at J, with 11 bases between the two ends. The CDR3 contains 14 residues. The germline gives CDR1 MNHEY, CDR2 SMNVEV (reference sequence). CDR3 in DNA: TGTGCCAGCAGTATCCGATCTAGGAACACTGAAGCTTTCTTT. Translation: CASSIRSRNTEAFF.

The rearrangement links TRBV6-1 to TRBJ2-3, with 9 nucleotides matching TRBD2. With V trimmed by 2 bases and J by 4 bases, 10 bases remained unmatched. The CDR3 runs to 17 residues. The germline gives CDR1 MNHNS, CDR2 SASEGT. The CDR3 spells CASSEQLVAGVADTQYF. CDR3 DNA: TGTGCCAGCAGTGAACAACTAGTAGCGGGAGTTGCAGATACGCAGTATTTT.

In DNA form, the CDR3 reads TGTGCCAGCAGCTATGGGACAGTGGGGACTGAAGCTTTCTTT. Translated, it gives CASSYGTVGTEAFF. The rearrangement links TRBV6-1 to TRBJ1-1; 7 bases agree with TRBD1. The CDR3 has 14 amino acids. V shed 6 bases and J 5 bases; nucleotides not matched to a gene: 9. CDR1 MNHNS and CDR2 SASEGT come from the germline V gene.